This T cell receptor (beta chain) is drawn from a study of blood T cell repertoires in COVID-19. Study context: Nucleic acid was either cDNA or gDNA, and it came from T cells, B-cell-depleted T cells, or PBMCs.

Trimming took off 4 bases at V and 6 bases at J, with 16 bases between the two ends. Germline V gene lookup returns CDR1 SGHTS and CDR2 YDEGEE. This CDR3 comprises 14 residues. In the source study's methods: Amplification from reference gene primers served as the basis for estimated nucleated cell counts. The data were produced by immunoSEQ multiplex PCR, yet TCRdb's version contains in-frame clones alone and is incomplete. Clone size and V and J calls were adopted from that table, with D and trimming inferred from the DNA. The sample lists 85,000 or so clones, roughly 89% occurring once. Sequences were obtained from peripheral blood. This chain links TRBV5-8 with TRBJ1-1, with D perhaps TRBD1 (6 bases). This TCR was recovered from a man aged 50 to 59 with active or convalescent COVID-19. The CDR3 spells CASSLQQGVAEAFF. In nucleotides, the CDR3 is TGTGCCAGCAGCCTGCAACAGGGAGTCGCTGAAGCTTTCTTT.